The 28 T cell receptor beta chains reported below all come from one sample, sequenced in a study of technical replicates of blood from several donors. Sequencing used immunoSEQ multiplex PCR; TCRdb keeps in-frame clones, though not all of them. The table has about 15,000 clones, over 80% seen once. Sequenced: PBMCs. These receptors were obtained from a human donor in good health.

The genes are TRBV12-1 and TRBJ2-7; the tabulated D call, TRBD2, remains unverified against the DNA. TRBV12-1 is termed a pseudogene. The CDR3 is 15 amino acids. CDR3 protein: CASSFGTSGAYEQYF. Here the CDR3 DNA reads TGTGCCAGCAGCTTTGGGACTAGCGGTGCCTACGAGCAGTACTTC.

The chain couples TRBV7-2 to TRBJ2-7; 12 nucleotides agree with TRBD2. The CDR3 extends over 19 amino acids. Germline loops: CDR1 SGHTA, CDR2 FQGNSA. With V trimmed by 5 bases and J by 0 bases, 14 bases remained unmatched. As DNA, the CDR3 is TGTGCCAGCAGCCAATTCCGGGGGACTAGCGGGCACACCTCCTACGAGCAGTACTTC. Its protein product is CASSQFRGTSGHTSYEQYF.

Regarding this clone: The junction departs from germline at one end; a sequencing error may be responsible. This chain connects TRBV29-1 to TRBJ2-2; 12 nucleotides match TRBD2. Germline CDR1 and CDR2: SQVTM and ANQGSEA. The CDR3 totals 14 residues. Here the CDR3 DNA reads TGCAGCGTTAGGACTAGCGGGAACTCCGGGGAGCTGTTTTTT. This encodes CSVRTSGNSGELFF.

The rearrangement links TRBV30 to TRBJ2-5; the D gene is possibly TRBD2 (7 bases). The CDR3 is 15 residues long. The germline gives CDR1 GTSNPN, CDR2 SVGIG (reference sequence). V dropped 1 base and J dropped 4 bases, with 16 bases sitting between them. The CDR3 DNA is TGTGCCTGGAGTGAAGGGTGGGAGGGGGGAGAGACCCAGTACTTC. It encodes CAWSEGWEGGETQYF.

The chain couples TRBV28 to TRBJ2-7, with TRBD2 identical over 9 bases. CDR1 MDHEN and CDR2 SYDVKM come from the germline V gene. The J segment lost 4 bases and the V segment lost 5 bases, leaving 12 bases of the junction unmatched. The CDR3 length is 16 residues. CDR3 DNA sequence: TGTGCCAGCAGTGGGGGTTTAGCGGGAGTTGTGTACGAGCAGTACTTC. This encodes CASSGGLAGVVYEQYF.

The rearrangement links TRBV7-9 to TRBJ2-7, with 8 positions matching TRBD2. The CDR3 covers 14 residues. V shed 7 bases, J shed 6 bases, and the junction held 11 bases outside the gene matches. Per the germline V gene, CDR1 is SEHNR and CDR2 is FQNEAQ (reference sequence). The CDR3 spells CASTPGGGSVEQYF. CDR3 nucleotide sequence: TGTGCCAGCACCCCGGGGGGGGGTAGCGTCGAGCAGTACTTC. Based on the CDR3 plus reference TRBV7-9 and TRBJ2-7, the full variable domain is DTGVSQNPRHKITKRGQNVTFRCDPISEHNRLYWYRQTLGQGPEFLTYFQNEAQLEKSRLLSDRFSAERPKGSFSTLEIQRTEQGDSAMYLCASTPGGGSVEQYFGPGTRLTVT.

DNA for the CDR3: TGCGCCAGCAGCTTGGCCCCAGGGGGCGGGACTGAAGCTTTCTTT. The encoded protein is CASSLAPGGGTEAFF. V and J are TRBV5-1 and TRBJ1-1, with TRBD1 matching 8 bases. J was trimmed by 5 bases and V by 0 bases; bases with no gene match: 6. The CDR3 spans 15 residues. CDR1 is SGHRS and CDR2 is YFSETQ in the germline V gene. The whole variable domain, remainder taken from reference TRBV5-1 and TRBJ1-1, is KAGVTQTPRYLIKTRGQQVTLSCSPISGHRSVSWYQQTPGQGLQFLFEYFSETQRNKGNFPGRFSGRQFSNSRSEMNVSTLELGDSALYLCASSLAPGGGTEAFFGQGTRLTVV.

This clone was observed once. The V and J genes are TRBV7-2 and TRBJ2-2; 13 nucleotides agree with TRBD2. The CDR3 is 19 amino acids. CDR1 is SGHTA and CDR2 is FQGNSA in the germline V gene. Germline trimming cut 2 bases from V and 2 bases from J; bases unmatched to any gene: 8. Here the CDR3 reads CASSLYRTSGRVNTGELFF. The CDR3, as DNA: TGTGCCAGCAGCTTATACCGGACTAGCGGGAGAGTAAACACCGGGGAGCTGTTTTTT. Looking up the rest from reference TRBV7-2 and TRBJ2-2 gives the full variable domain: GAGVSQSPSNKVTEKGKDVELRCDPISGHTALYWYRQSLGQGLEFLIYFQGNSAPDKSGLPSDRFSAERTGGSVSTLTIQRTQQEDSAVYLCASSLYRTSGRVNTGELFFGEGSRLTVL.

This chain uses TRBV5-1 with TRBJ1-4; a weak D match, TRBD1 (6 bases). Germline V gene lookup returns CDR1 SGHRS and CDR2 YFSETQ. V lost 4 bases, J lost 5 bases, and 21 bases lay in between. The CDR3 loop spans 17 amino acids. The CDR3 protein is CASSPGTGQSVNEKLFF. The CDR3 coding sequence is TGCGCCAGCAGCCCCGGCACAGGACAGTCTGTAAATGAAAAACTGTTTTTT.

The genes are TRBV4-1 and TRBJ2-5; 7 nucleotides line up with TRBD2. V was pared by 0 bases and J by 7 bases, with 14 bases of the junction left unmatched. Germline V gene lookup returns CDR1 MGHRA and CDR2 YSYEKL. The CDR3 contains 17 residues. In DNA form, the CDR3 reads TGCGCCAGCAGCCAAGATGGGTGGTCGGGAGGAGGGGTGACCCAGTACTTC. Translating it yields CASSQDGWSGGGVTQYF.

The V gene is TRBV5-1, the J gene TRBJ2-3, with D possibly matching TRBD2 (6 bases). The germline V gene encodes CDR1 SGHRS and CDR2 YFSETQ. The length of the CDR3 is 16 residues. Trimming removed 1 base at V and 5 bases at J, with 17 bases between. The CDR3 sequence: CASSLLVAENKDTQYF. The CDR3 DNA sequence: TGCGCCAGCAGCTTGCTGGTAGCGGAAAACAAAGATACGCAGTATTTT.

The rearrangement joins TRBV14 to TRBJ2-3, with TRBD1 identical over 9 bases. CDR1 is SGHDN, CDR2 FVKESK, per germline. CDR3 size: 16 residues. J gave up 5 bases and V 1 base, and 7 bases lay outside the gene matches. The CDR3: CASSQATGGLLDTQYF. The CDR3 DNA reads TGTGCCAGCAGCCAAGCGACAGGGGGTTTGTTAGATACGCAGTATTTT.

This chain uses TRBV5-1 with TRBJ1-2; D remains unclear. The CDR3 extends over 12 amino acids. V lost 1 base and J lost 6, with 7 bases in between. Germline loops: CDR1 SGHRS, CDR2 YFSETQ. The CDR3 is CASSLSGDGYTF. CDR3 nucleotides: TGCGCCAGCAGCTTGTCCGGGGATGGCTACACCTTC.

The chain recombines TRBV5-5 with TRBJ1-1, with unresolved D. The germline V gene has CDR1 SGHKS and CDR2 YYEKEE (reference sequence). V was clipped by 4 bases and J by 2 bases, with 6 bases between them. The CDR3 contains 12 residues. This chain's CDR3 is CASSTLNTEAFF. In DNA form, the CDR3 reads TGTGCCAGCAGCACTCTAAACACTGAAGCTTTCTTT.

The chain couples TRBV28 to TRBJ2-1; 8 bases agree with TRBD2. The CDR3 runs 15 residues. Germline assignment: CDR1 MDHEN and CDR2 SYDVKM. V dropped 1 base and J dropped 4; count of bases not matched to a gene: 3. The CDR3 DNA reads as TGTGCCAGCAGTTTATCCCTAGCGGGTTACAATGAGCAGTTCTTC. Protein: CASSLSLAGYNEQFF.

The V gene is TRBV19, the J gene TRBJ2-7; D might be TRBD2 (5 bases). The CDR3 is 13 amino acids. Trimming took 5 bases from V and 0 from J, leaving 8 bases between them. Germline-derived CDR1 and CDR2 are LNHDA and SQIVND (reference sequence). CDR3 sequence reads: CASSFTSSYEQYF. CDR3 nucleotide sequence: TGTGCCAGTAGTTTTACTAGCTCCTACGAGCAGTACTTC.

V and J are TRBV7-8 and TRBJ2-7, with 9 bases fitting TRBD1. The germline V gene encodes CDR1 SGHVS and CDR2 FQNEAQ. V dropped 3 bases and J dropped 7; count of bases not matched to a gene: 4. This CDR3 is 13 amino acids long. The CDR3 here is CASSLGGQGEQYF. CDR3 DNA sequence: TGTGCCAGCAGCTTGGGGGGACAGGGAGAGCAGTACTTC.

The chain joins TRBV21-1 to TRBJ2-1; the D call in the table, TRBD2, was not verified against the DNA. TRBV21-1 is flagged as a pseudogene. This CDR3 spans 15 amino acids. CDR3 in amino acids: CASNPMSGVYNEQFF. CDR3 nucleotides: TGTGCCAGCAATCCCATGAGCGGGGTATACAATGAGCAGTTCTTC.

The chain carries TRBV6-5 and TRBJ1-5; D might be TRBD1 (6 bases). Trimming left V 8 bases short and J 1 base short, with 12 bases between. The CDR3 has 14 amino acids. Looked up from germline, CDR1 is MNHEY and CDR2 is SVGAGI. The CDR3 DNA follows: TGTGCCAGCCACTCGGGGGGCAGCAATCAGCCCCAGCATTTT. Encoded protein: CASHSGGSNQPQHF.

The CDR3 sequence: CASNGDTEYNEQFF. The CDR3 nucleotides read TGCGCCAGCAATGGGGACACTGAGTACAATGAGCAGTTCTTC. The V gene is TRBV5-1, the J gene TRBJ2-1; D possibly corresponds to TRBD1 (6 bases). Germline V gives CDR1 SGHRS, CDR2 YFSETQ. The V gene lost 6 bases and the J gene lost 4 bases, with 14 bases spanning the gap. CDR3 length: 14 residues.

This clone occurred once. The rearrangement links TRBV5-1 to TRBJ1-5; 12 positions match TRBD1. Trimming at V came to 4 bases and at J to 4 bases, leaving 15 bases not matched to a gene. The CDR3 runs to 19 residues. Germline V gene lookup returns CDR1 SGHRS and CDR2 YFSETQ. Here the CDR3 reads CASSPGQGAWGFVNQPQHF. For the CDR3, the DNA is TGCGCCAGCAGCCCGGGACAGGGGGCGTGGGGCTTCGTAAATCAGCCCCAGCATTTT.

The chain recombines TRBV10-3 with TRBJ1-3; D is unresolved. Germline V lookup: CDR1 ENHRY, CDR2 SYGVKD. This CDR3 region has 15 residues. V was clipped by 0 bases and J by 0 bases, with 6 bases between them. The CDR3 protein is CAISESGSSGNTIYF. The CDR3 DNA sequence: TGTGCCATCAGTGAGTCGGGGAGCTCTGGAAACACCATATATTTT.

The V call is TRBV5-4, the J call TRBJ2-2; 10 bases agree with TRBD2. The CDR3 runs 15 residues. CDR1 and CDR2 (germline): SGHNT, YYREEE (reference sequence). J was trimmed by 4 bases and V by 4 bases; bases with no gene match: 4. CDR3 nucleotide sequence: TGTGCCAGCAGCCTAGCGGGAGTGGGCACCGGGGAGCTGTTTTTT. It codes for CASSLAGVGTGELFF.

In this sample, this clone turned up a few times. J is TRBJ1-1 and V is TRBV10-1; D might be TRBD1 (5 bases). Germline loops: CDR1 WNHNN, CDR2 SYGVQD (reference sequence). V gave up 2 bases and J gave up 3 bases, with 13 bases separating them. The CDR3 has 15 residues. The CDR3 region is CASSEGKGVYTEAFF. In DNA form, the CDR3 reads TGCGCCAGCAGTGAGGGTAAAGGGGTTTACACTGAAGCTTTCTTT.

The chain recombines TRBV5-6 with TRBJ2-2; 7 bases agree with TRBD2. The CDR3 length is 18 residues. From germline, CDR1 is SGHDT and CDR2 YYEEEE. The V segment lost 0 bases and the J segment 2 bases; nucleotides outside the gene matches: 10. CDR3: CASSLVLTLAENTGELFF. In DNA, the CDR3 is TGTGCCAGCAGCTTGGTGCTGACGCTAGCGGAAAACACCGGGGAGCTGTTTTTT.

This chain uses TRBV5-6 with TRBJ2-7; D uncertain. Between the trimmed V and J ends, which lost 4 bases and 0 bases, there was a span of 11 bases. This CDR3 has 14 residues. Germline CDR1 is SGHDT and CDR2 is YYEEEE. Here the CDR3 DNA reads TGTGCCAGCAGCCCTCTGCCCAGCTCCTACGAGCAGTACTTC. Its protein product is CASSPLPSSYEQYF.

A few counts support this clone. The gene calls are TRBV5-5 and TRBJ1-1; maybe TRBD1 (6 bases). The CDR3 is 14 amino acids. Germline V CDR1 and CDR2: SGHKS, YYEKEE (reference sequence). Trimming pared 4 bases from V and 3 bases from J, leaving 13 bases between. CDR3 DNA: TGTGCCAGCAGCACCTCGGGGGGGCACACTGAAGCTTTCTTT. Translated: CASSTSGGHTEAFF.

The rearrangement links TRBV19 to TRBJ2-3; TRBD1 aligns across 9 bases. The trim removed 4 bases at V and 1 base at J, leaving 9 bases unmatched. The germline CDR1 and CDR2 sequences are LNHDA and SQIVND (reference sequence). This CDR3 comprises 17 residues. The CDR3 loop reads CASSKGFRQGGTDTQYF. Written as DNA, the CDR3 is TGTGCCAGTAGTAAGGGTTTTCGACAGGGGGGCACAGATACGCAGTATTTT.